Listed below are T cell receptor beta chains from one sample, sequenced in a study of blood T cells in healthy people across ages. Each CDR3 protein gets one entry after TCRdb re-called the 5' RACE reads with MiXCR. Among roughly 830,000 distinct CDR3 sequences listed, approximately 59% were seen once. Sequences were obtained from blood. The receptors were sampled from a man aged 25 to 45 in good health. The conserved cysteine and the conserved F or W are not part of the CDR3 here.

v_gene	len	j_gene	CDR3aa
TRBV6-2/TRBV6-3	10	TRBJ2-5	ASSMTAWEQY
TRBV6-1	14	TRBJ2-1	ASSETTGPKGNEQF
TRBV27	15	TRBJ2-7	ASSSRLFGGTTREQY
TRBV6-4	13	TRBJ2-3	ASSDWGSSTDTQY
TRBV6-5	14	TRBJ2-7	ASSYMIGTGSYEQY
TRBV7-9	14	TRBJ2-3	ASSPEWGTTPDTQY
TRBV5-5	10	TRBJ2-1	ASSLNVGELF
TRBV20-1	13	TRBJ2-7	SARGGQGDTYEQY
TRBV7-2	12	TRBJ1-5	ASSTRGINQPQH
TRBV11-2	11	TRBJ1-4	ASSFLTNEKLF
TRBV6-1	12	TRBJ2-7	ASSELWSSYEQY
TRBV20-1	16	TRBJ1-2	SAILRNRGMNSNYGYT
TRBV7-2	14	TRBJ2-5	ASSFPIAGGLETQY
TRBV12-3/TRBV12-4	14	TRBJ1-2	ASSSWGQQTNYGYT
TRBV12-3/TRBV12-4	14	TRBJ2-3	ASSFRGVSVTDTQY
TRBV12-3/TRBV12-4	16	TRBJ2-3	ASSSRGRLAGHTDTQY
TRBV2	14	TRBJ2-1	ASSSFSTSGGTEQF
TRBV28	12	TRBJ2-7	ASRLSGTVYEQY
TRBV5-1	13	TRBJ1-5	ASQKKANSNQPQH
TRBV7-3	12	TRBJ2-5	ASSFPGHEETQY
TRBV5-6	12	TRBJ1-1	ASSLPGQGEMAF
TRBV30	12	TRBJ1-2	AWSVLDSYYGYT
TRBV20-1	13	TRBJ2-7	SAAAGTGPSYEQY
TRBV28	13	TRBJ2-3	ASRTPGTSPDTQY
TRBV7-9	13	TRBJ2-5	ASSLVGSSEETQY
TRBV7-2	10	TRBJ2-7	ASSPESYEQY
TRBV7-6	10	.	ASSATSDEQY
TRBV15	16	TRBJ1-5	ATSRDRGKGRSNQPQH
TRBV19	13	TRBJ2-7	ASGILGGRVHEQY
TRBV5-6	16	TRBJ2-6	ASSLSQGVPTGANVLT
TRBV10-3	13	TRBJ2-3	AITRDTHVTDTQY
TRBV20-1	12	TRBJ2-1	SARWQGPDNEQF
TRBV15	12	TRBJ2-7	ATSSDRPSYEQY
TRBV7-9	15	TRBJ1-6	ASSNIPNPLTNSPLH
TRBV6-1	19	TRBJ1-5	ASSRKSPPGQGSYSNQPQH
TRBV12-3/TRBV12-4	12	TRBJ1-3	ASSLGTAGNTIY
TRBV7-2	14	TRBJ2-3	ASSFRRGSNTDTQY
TRBV6-5	13	TRBJ1-2	ASSYIDRGADGYT
TRBV5-1	12	TRBJ2-1	ASSRGGEYNEQF